These T cell receptor beta chains were read from a single sample in a study of blood T cell repertoires in COVID-19. Measured with immunoSEQ multiplex PCR; TCRdb has only the in-frame clones, and not every one. Of some 160,000 clones in the sample, approximately 90% are singletons; the top ten hold about 2%. Material for sequencing was peripheral blood. These receptors originate from a man between 18 and 29 years old with acute or convalescent COVID-19. Each CDR3 is given with its conserved first and last residue. The D gene is left open where the match is weak. Not every row has a clone size; where given, it reads once, few, many or a size class.

V: TRBV9; size: -; J: TRBJ2-5; D: TRBD1; DNA: TGTGCCAGCAGCGTAGGTGGGGACAGGGGTCTCGAGACCCAGTACTTC; CDR3: CASSVGGDRGLETQYF
V: TRBV2; size: -; J: TRBJ2-7; D: -; DNA: TGTGCCAGCTTCTCCCTCGGCCCGGGGGAGCAGTACTTC; CDR3: CASFSLGPGEQYF
V: TRBV7-7; size: -; J: TRBJ2-1; D: -; DNA: TGTGCCAGCAGCTTAGGACACCCGTCCTACAATGAGCAGTTCTTC; CDR3: CASSLGHPSYNEQFF
V: TRBV5-1; size: -; J: TRBJ1-3; D: TRBD1; DNA: TGCGCCAGCAGCTTGGGGGGTTCAACAGGGGCAGGTGGAAACACCATATATTTT; CDR3: CASSLGGSTGAGGNTIYF
V: TRBV27; size: -; J: TRBJ1-1; D: -; DNA: TGTGCCAGCAGTTTAGGGGGGACAGCTTTCTTT; CDR3: CASSLGGTAFF
V: TRBV19; size: -; J: TRBJ1-2; D: TRBD1; DNA: TGTGCCAGTAGTATAGTCTCCGGGACAGGCAACTATGGCTACACCTTC; CDR3: CASSIVSGTGNYGYTF
V: TRBV19; size: -; J: TRBJ1-1; D: TRBD1; DNA: TGTGCCAGTAGTGGCGGGACAGGGGTGTTTGGCACTGAAGCTTTCTTT; CDR3: CASSGGTGVFGTEAFF
V: TRBV12-2; size: -; J: TRBJ2-2; D: -; DNA: TGTGCAAGCGAGAAGACAGGGAGAGCCGGGGAGCTGTTTTTT; CDR3: CASEKTGRAGELFF
V: TRBV7-9; size: -; J: TRBJ2-7; D: TRBD1; DNA: TGTGCCAGCGCCACAGGGGACAGCTCCTCCTACGAGCAGTACTTC; CDR3: CASATGDSSSYEQYF
V: TRBV30; size: once; J: TRBJ1-2; D: TRBD1; DNA: TGTGCCTGGAGTGTAAGAGGGGGCTTCTATGGCTACACCTTC; CDR3: CAWSVRGGFYGYTF
V: TRBV18; size: -; J: TRBJ1-2; D: TRBD1; DNA: TGTGCCAGCTCACCCTCAAAGGACAGGGGGAATGGCTACACCTTC; CDR3: CASSPSKDRGNGYTF
V: TRBV5-1; size: -; J: TRBJ2-5; D: TRBD2; DNA: TGCGCCAGCAGCTTGGGAGTAGCGGGAGGTCTCGCGGAGACCCAGTACTTC; CDR3: CASSLGVAGGLAETQYF
V: TRBV7-9; size: -; J: TRBJ1-5; D: TRBD1; DNA: TGTGCCAGCAGCTTGTGGACAGGGGCTCTCAATCAGCCCCAGCATTTT; CDR3: CASSLWTGALNQPQHF
V: TRBV29-1; size: -; J: TRBJ2-1; D: TRBD1; DNA: TGCAGCGTTGTTTCCGACAGGGATGAGCAGTTCTTC; CDR3: CSVVSDRDEQFF
V: TRBV28; size: -; J: TRBJ1-1; D: TRBD1; DNA: TGTGCCAGCACCCCCGGGGGGACAGGGGAAGCTTTCTTT; CDR3: CASTPGGTGEAFF
V: TRBV5-1; size: -; J: TRBJ1-2; D: -; DNA: TGCGCCAGCAGCTTGTGGGGCAGTTCTAACTATGGCTACACCTTC; CDR3: CASSLWGSSNYGYTF
V: TRBV27; size: -; J: TRBJ2-1; D: -; DNA: TGTGCCAGCGGATGGGCTTACAATGAGCAGTTCTTC; CDR3: CASGWAYNEQFF
V: TRBV19; size: -; J: TRBJ1-2; D: -; DNA: TGTGCCAGTATCTCAGGGAATGGCTACACCTTC; CDR3: CASISGNGYTF
V: TRBV30; size: -; J: TRBJ1-1; D: TRBD1; DNA: TGTGCCTGGAGTGTACGAACAGGGGGCCGGGCGAACACTGAAGCTTTCTTT; CDR3: CAWSVRTGGRANTEAFF
V: TRBV30; size: -; J: TRBJ1-1; D: -; DNA: TGTGCCTGGAGTGTACAGATGAACACTGAAGCTTTCTTT; CDR3: CAWSVQMNTEAFF
V: TRBV12-5; size: -; J: TRBJ2-3; D: -; DNA: TGTGCTAGTGGTCCAACTCAGGGTTGGCCCACAGATACGCAGTATTTT; CDR3: CASGPTQGWPTDTQYF
V: TRBV19; size: -; J: TRBJ1-5; D: TRBD1; DNA: TGTGCCAGTTCGGACAGGGCTCAGCCCCAGCATTTT; CDR3: CASSDRAQPQHF
V: TRBV11-3; size: -; J: TRBJ2-3; D: TRBD1; DNA: TGTGCCAGCAGGAGGGACAGAGACACAGATACGCAGTATTTT; CDR3: CASRRDRDTDTQYF
V: TRBV19; size: -; J: TRBJ1-2; D: TRBD1; DNA: TGTGCCAGTAGTATTACAGGGGCGAACTATGGCTACACCTTC; CDR3: CASSITGANYGYTF
V: TRBV7-9; size: -; J: TRBJ1-4; D: -; DNA: TGTGCCAGCAGCTTAGCTCTTACGGGGGATCGGAGTGAAAAACTGTTTTTT; CDR3: CASSLALTGDRSEKLFF
V: TRBV12-3/TRBV12-4; size: -; J: TRBJ2-7; D: TRBD1; DNA: TGTGCCAGCAGCCGAGATACAGGGGGAGAGCAGTACTTC; CDR3: CASSRDTGGEQYF
V: TRBV7-6; size: -; J: TRBJ1-6; D: -; DNA: TGTGCCAGCAGCCCACAACAGGGACATAATTCACCCCTCCACTTT; CDR3: CASSPQQGHNSPLHF
V: TRBV19; size: once; J: TRBJ1-2; D: -; DNA: TGTGCCAGTACCGCTACAGGGTTATATGGCTACACCTTC; CDR3: CASTATGLYGYTF
V: TRBV5-1; size: once; J: TRBJ1-2; D: TRBD1; DNA: TGCGCCAGCAGCTTGGTCGGGGGACAGGGAGGCAATGGCTACACCTTC; CDR3: CASSLVGGQGGNGYTF
V: TRBV19; size: -; J: TRBJ1-5; D: TRBD1; DNA: TGTGCCAGTAGTACCGCCCGGACAGGGAGTCAGCCCCAGCATTTT; CDR3: CASSTARTGSQPQHF
V: TRBV10-2; size: once; J: TRBJ2-2; D: -; DNA: TGCGCCAGCAGGGCAGGGTTCCCCGGGGAGCTGTTTTTT; CDR3: CASRAGFPGELFF
V: TRBV5-1; size: -; J: TRBJ2-2; D: -; DNA: TGCGCCAGCAGCCCACTAGCTTCGGACACCGGGGAGCTGTTTTTT; CDR3: CASSPLASDTGELFF
V: TRBV12-5; size: -; J: TRBJ2-3; D: TRBD1; DNA: TGTGCTAGTGGTTTGGTAGCAGGGGGCAATACAGATACGCAGTATTTT; CDR3: CASGLVAGGNTDTQYF
V: TRBV5-8; size: -; J: TRBJ1-5; D: -; DNA: TGTGCCAGCAGCCCTACCTTTACAGGTCCTAGCAATCAGCCCCAGCATTTT; CDR3: CASSPTFTGPSNQPQHF
V: TRBV18; size: -; J: TRBJ1-6; D: TRBD1; DNA: TGTGCCAGCTCACCACGGGACAGCGAGGGGTCACCCCTCCACTTT; CDR3: CASSPRDSEGSPLHF
V: TRBV15; size: -; J: TRBJ1-5; D: TRBD1; DNA: TGTGCCACCAGCAGGGACAGGGGGTTTAATCAGCCCCAGCATTTT; CDR3: CATSRDRGFNQPQHF
V: TRBV6-5; size: -; J: TRBJ1-4; D: -; DNA: TGTGCCAGCAGTTATAGAGGGGGACCCGGTGTGGAAAAACTGTTTTTT; CDR3: CASSYRGGPGVEKLFF
V: TRBV15; size: -; J: TRBJ1-6; D: -; DNA: TGTGCCACCAGCAGAGAGAACAGGGTTACCCCCCTCCACTTT; CDR3: CATSRENRVTPLHF
V: TRBV5-6; size: -; J: TRBJ2-1; D: TRBD2; DNA: TGTGCCAGCAGCTTGATAGCGGGGGGCAATTCCTACAATGAGCAGTTCTTC; CDR3: CASSLIAGGNSYNEQFF
V: TRBV9; size: once; J: TRBJ1-1; D: TRBD1; DNA: TGTGCCAGCAGCCCCCCAGGGGGCTTGACTGAAGCTTTCTTT; CDR3: CASSPPGGLTEAFF
V: TRBV11-2; size: -; J: TRBJ1-1; D: TRBD1; DNA: TGTGCCAGCAGCTACCGGGACAGGAAAAACACTGAAGCTTTCTTT; CDR3: CASSYRDRKNTEAFF
V: TRBV18; size: -; J: TRBJ2-1; D: TRBD2; DNA: TGTGCCAGCTCTACTAGCGGGCCTAAGGACAATGAGCAGTTCTTC; CDR3: CASSTSGPKDNEQFF
V: TRBV4-1; size: -; J: TRBJ1-6; D: -; DNA: TGCGCCAGCAGCCATGGCGATCAGGTTAATTCACCCCTCCACTTT; CDR3: CASSHGDQVNSPLHF
V: TRBV2; size: -; J: TRBJ2-5; D: TRBD1; DNA: TGTGCCAGCAGCCGGACAGGGGTAGAGACCCAGTACTTC; CDR3: CASSRTGVETQYF
V: TRBV28; size: -; J: TRBJ1-3; D: TRBD1; DNA: TGTGCCAGCAGCCTCGACAGGGGGTTGGGAAACACCATATATTTT; CDR3: CASSLDRGLGNTIYF
V: TRBV30; size: -; J: TRBJ2-7; D: -; DNA: TGTGCCTGGAGCGCGGGAACTTACGAGCAGTACTTC; CDR3: CAWSAGTYEQYF
V: TRBV27; size: -; J: TRBJ2-1; D: TRBD2; DNA: TGTGCCAGCAGCTTTCTAGCGGGACCAGACAATGAGCAGTTCTTC; CDR3: CASSFLAGPDNEQFF
V: TRBV24-1; size: -; J: TRBJ2-1; D: TRBD1; DNA: TGTGCCACCAGTGATTCTCCACCGGCAGGGGGCGATGAGCAGTTCTTC; CDR3: CATSDSPPAGGDEQFF
V: TRBV2; size: -; J: TRBJ2-7; D: TRBD1; DNA: TGTGCCAACAGCGACGGGGACAGGGGGCGGGAGCAGTACTTC; CDR3: CANSDGDRGREQYF
V: TRBV9; size: -; J: TRBJ1-2; D: -; DNA: TGTGCCAGCAGCGTAGCAGCGGCAGGCGACTATGGCTACACCTTC; CDR3: CASSVAAAGDYGYTF
V: TRBV2; size: -; J: TRBJ1-1; D: -; DNA: TGTGCCAGCAGTGAACTCAGGGTCATGAACACTGAAGCTTTCTTT; CDR3: CASSELRVMNTEAFF
V: TRBV7-2; size: -; J: TRBJ1-4; D: TRBD1; DNA: TGTGCCAGCAGCCCCCGGACAGGGAGGAATGAAAAACTGTTTTTT; CDR3: CASSPRTGRNEKLFF
V: TRBV18; size: -; J: TRBJ1-4; D: -; DNA: TGTGCCAGCTCACCACGTGGACAGCCTAATGAAAAACTGTTTTTT; CDR3: CASSPRGQPNEKLFF
V: TRBV27; size: -; J: TRBJ1-2; D: TRBD1; DNA: TGTGCCAGCAGTACCAGACAGGGGGTCCAGGGTTATGGCTACACCTTC; CDR3: CASSTRQGVQGYGYTF
V: TRBV6-5; size: -; J: TRBJ1-1; D: TRBD1; DNA: TGTGCCAGCATGTTACAGGGGGCGGTTAACACTGAAGCTTTCTTT; CDR3: CASMLQGAVNTEAFF
V: TRBV9; size: -; J: TRBJ2-6; D: TRBD1; DNA: TGTGCCAGCACTCCGAGGGGGACAGGGGGTTCCTCTGGGGCCAACGTCCTGACTTTC; CDR3: CASTPRGTGGSSGANVLTF
V: TRBV7-9; size: -; J: TRBJ1-4; D: TRBD1; DNA: TGTGCCAGCAGCAAGGACAGGGCGGATGAAAAACTGTTTTTT; CDR3: CASSKDRADEKLFF
V: TRBV12-2; size: -; J: TRBJ2-1; D: -; DNA: TGTGCAAGTCGCTTATCTGGGCTAGCGGGGAATTACAATGAGCAGTTCTTC; CDR3: CASRLSGLAGNYNEQFF
V: TRBV4-2; size: -; J: TRBJ1-4; D: TRBD1; DNA: TGTGCCAGCAGCCACTCTGGGGGACAGTCTTGGGGTAATGAAAAACTGTTTTTT; CDR3: CASSHSGGQSWGNEKLFF